This passage covers 30 T cell receptor beta chains from one sample sequenced in a study of Ad26.COV2.S vaccination and SARS-CoV-2 variants. Assay used: immunoSEQ multiplex PCR; TCRdb lists only in-frame clones, some missing. Of roughly 500,000 clones in the sample, around nine tenths were seen once. Documented treatment: over 15 received Ad26.COV2.S at low or high dose, single or two shots; about five received placebo; per-sample allocation not given. Sampling took place 63 days after the first vaccine or placebo injection. The sample consisted of peripheral blood, taken in a trial of Ad26.COV2.S vaccine versus placebo. These receptor sequences come from a person between 18 and 65 years old who received the Ad26.COV2.S COVID-19 vaccine or a placebo.

The V call is TRBV28, the J call TRBJ1-5, with TRBD1 identical over 7 bases. Germline assignment: CDR1 MDHEN and CDR2 SYDVKM. V lost 5 bases to trimming and J lost 2 bases; unmatched junction nucleotides: 3. This CDR3 is built from 14 residues. This chain's CDR3 is CASSRGGGNQPQHF. In nucleotides, the CDR3 is TGTGCCAGCAGTCGAGGGGGCGGCAATCAGCCCCAGCATTTT. The whole variable domain, remainder taken from reference TRBV28 and TRBJ1-5, is DVKVTQSSRYLVKRTGEKVFLECVQDMDHENMFWYRQDPGLGLRLIYFSYDVKMKEKGDIPEGYSVSREKKERFSLILESASTNQTSMYLCASSRGGGNQPQHFGDGTRLSIL.

This chain joins TRBV11-1 and TRBJ2-3; 9 bases match TRBD2. The CDR3 is made up of 16 amino acids. V shed 2 bases and J 6 bases; nucleotides not matched to a gene: 9. The germline V gene encodes CDR1 SGHAT and CDR2 FQDESV (reference sequence). CDR3 nucleotides: TGTGCCAGCAGCTTAATTAAGGGACTAGCCGGCGATACGCAGTATTTT. This translates into CASSLIKGLAGDTQYF.

The rearrangement uses TRBV9 and TRBJ1-4; D might be TRBD1 (6 bases). Trimming removed 3 bases from V and 8 bases from J, with 14 bases in between. The CDR3 has 14 amino acids. The germline V gene has CDR1 SGDLS and CDR2 YYNGEE. CDR3 in amino acids: CASSDSGVGEKLFF. The CDR3 coding sequence is TGTGCCAGCAGCGACTCAGGGGTTGGGGAAAAACTGTTTTTT.

V is TRBV27 and J is TRBJ2-1; 14 bases line up with TRBD2. The V gene's germline CDR1 is MNHEY and CDR2 SMNVEV (reference sequence). This CDR3 region has 17 residues. With 6 bases clipped from V and 5 bases from J, the junction kept 9 bases outside the gene matches. CDR3 coding DNA: TGTGCCAGCAGCCCTCGACTAGCGGGAGGGCGGCACAATGAGCAGTTCTTC. Residues: CASSPRLAGGRHNEQFF.

This clone was detected many times. The rearrangement links TRBV7-2 to TRBJ1-6; no clear D gene. Trimming cost V 2 bases and J 7 bases, with 12 bases left between them. The CDR3 covers 15 residues. Per germline, CDR1 SGHTA and CDR2 FQGNSA. The CDR3 bases are TGTGCCAGCAGCTTACTGTCGGTAACCAATTCACCCCTCCACTTT. Its translation: CASSLLSVTNSPLHF.

The chain is built from TRBV6-5 and TRBJ1-1, with D perhaps matching TRBD1 (6 bases). V lost 6 bases to trimming and J lost 6 bases, with 17 bases between them. Germline lookup yields CDR1 MNHEY and CDR2 SVGAGI. CDR3 length: 14 amino acids. CDR3 protein: CASSPLGQSSEAFF. The DNA of the CDR3 is TGTGCCAGCAGCCCACTCGGACAGAGCTCTGAAGCTTTCTTT.

This sequence joins TRBV5-7 and TRBJ1-3; a possible D gene is TRBD1 (5 bases). TRBV5-7 is reported as an ORF; its role is uncertain. The CDR3 is 18 residues long. V lost 5 bases, J lost 0 bases, and 21 bases lay in between. The CDR3 DNA reads TGTGCCAGCAGTCGTGCCGGGGCCCAGGGTAGCTCTGGAAACACCATATATTTT. Its protein is CASSRAGAQGSSGNTIYF.

The chain couples TRBV9 to TRBJ1-2; possibly TRBD1 for D (6 bases). CDR1 is SGDLS, CDR2 YYNGEE, per germline. The CDR3 loop spans 15 amino acids. Trimming took 4 bases from V and 5 from J, leaving 18 bases between them. The CDR3 here is CASSPRVQGPYGYTF. Here the CDR3 DNA reads TGTGCCAGCAGCCCCCGAGTACAGGGTCCTTATGGCTACACCTTC.

The genes are TRBV29-1 and TRBJ2-3, with 10 bases lining up with TRBD2. Germline CDR1 is SQVTM and CDR2 is ANQGSEA. Trimming removed 8 bases from V and 5 bases from J; junction bases left unmatched: 13. The CDR3 runs 15 residues. CDR3: CSFRGSGGIGDTQYF. CDR3 in DNA: TGCAGCTTTCGGGGTAGCGGGGGGATCGGAGATACGCAGTATTTT.

In DNA, the CDR3 is TGCGCCAGCAGCCAAGATATGTGGTCTAGCGGGACCCAGAGGAATGAGCAGTTCTTC. Translation gives CASSQDMWSSGTQRNEQFF. The chain has TRBV4-3 and TRBJ2-1; the match to TRBD2 covers 9 bases. Per germline, CDR1 LGHNA and CDR2 YSLEER. There are 19 residues in the CDR3. V was clipped by 0 bases and J by 7 bases; unmatched bases: 16.

CDR3 region: CASSQGTSGIQETQYF. In DNA form, the CDR3 reads TGTGCCAGCAGCCAGGGGACTAGCGGGATTCAAGAGACCCAGTACTTC. The V call is TRBV3-1 (or the pseudogene TRBV3-2), the J call TRBJ2-5; 13 bases are shared with TRBD2. J lost 2 bases, V lost 3 bases, and 3 bases had no gene match. The germline V gene encodes CDR1 LGHDT and CDR2 YNNKEL (reference sequence). CDR3 length equals 16 residues.

The chain couples TRBV24-1 to TRBJ2-2, with 7 bases matching TRBD1. The germline gives CDR1 KGHDR, CDR2 SFDVKD. The trim removed 1 base at V and 1 base at J, leaving 2 bases unmatched. The CDR3 length is 16 residues. CDR3 nucleotide sequence: TGTGCCACCAGTGATTTCGGGACAGTGAACACCGGGGAGCTGTTTTTT. Its translation: CATSDFGTVNTGELFF.

This clone has a handful of counts. The chain carries TRBV28 and TRBJ1-5, with D perhaps matching TRBD1 (5 bases). Germline lookup yields CDR1 MDHEN and CDR2 SYDVKM. CDR3 length: 13 residues. V shed 4 bases and J shed 7 bases, with 11 bases lying between them. This CDR3 reads CASSSPGYQPQHF. CDR3 DNA: TGTGCCAGCAGTTCACCAGGGTACCAGCCCCAGCATTTT. The full variable domain, rest sourced from reference TRBV28 and TRBJ1-5, is DVKVTQSSRYLVKRTGEKVFLECVQDMDHENMFWYRQDPGLGLRLIYFSYDVKMKEKGDIPEGYSVSREKKERFSLILESASTNQTSMYLCASSSPGYQPQHFGDGTRLSIL.

J is TRBJ1-5 and V is TRBV18; a possible D gene is TRBD1 (5 bases). CDR1 KGHSH and CDR2 LQKENI come from the germline V gene. The CDR3 runs to 15 residues. V lost 4 bases to trimming and J lost 1 base, with 11 bases between them. The CDR3 bases are TGTGCCAGCTCACGGGACGGAATCAGCAATCAGCCCCAGCATTTT. It specifies CASSRDGISNQPQHF.

J is TRBJ2-1 and V is TRBV6-5; D tentatively reads TRBD1 or TRBD2 (6 bases each). The germline V and J ends were trimmed by 9 bases and 0 bases, with 12 bases remaining between them. Germline assignment: CDR1 MNHEY and CDR2 SVGAGI. The CDR3 has 14 amino acids. CDR3 loop: CARGGTSSYNEQFF. The DNA for the CDR3 is TGTGCCAGAGGGGGGACGAGCTCCTACAATGAGCAGTTCTTC.

The gene calls are TRBV6-1 and TRBJ1-5, with D possibly TRBD1 on 5 matching bases. V was clipped by 8 bases and J by 5 bases, with 13 bases between them. Germline CDR1 reads MNHNS; CDR2 reads SASEGT. The CDR3 is 13 residues long. The chain's CDR3 is CASGGTSDQPQHF. CDR3 DNA sequence: TGTGCCAGCGGGGGAACCAGCGATCAGCCCCAGCATTTT.

The chain joins TRBV6-5 to TRBJ2-1, with 8 bases identical to TRBD2. Per germline, CDR1 MNHEY and CDR2 SVGAGI. This CDR3 has 14 amino acids. V shed 6 bases, J shed 8 bases, and the junction held 9 bases outside the gene matches. The CDR3 coding sequence is TGTGCCAGCAGAGCGGGAGTCAGTTTCTATGAGCAGTTCTTC. It translates to CASRAGVSFYEQFF.

This chain connects TRBV10-3 to TRBJ2-5, with D possibly TRBD1 on 6 matching bases. The CDR3 has 15 amino acids. V dropped 3 bases and J dropped 1 base, with 12 bases sitting between them. CDR1 is ENHRY and CDR2 is SYGVKD in the germline V gene. CDR3 sequence (DNA): TGTGCCATCAGTGAAGGGACACCATCCCAAGAGACCCAGTACTTC. The encoded protein is CAISEGTPSQETQYF.

The chain uses TRBV7-2 and TRBJ2-7; no clear D. Trimming removed 1 base from V and 0 bases from J, with 10 bases in between. This CDR3 has 15 amino acids. Germline V gene sequence: CDR1 SGHTA, CDR2 FQGNSA. CDR3 DNA: TGTGCCAGCAGCTTAGAGGTCGGTCGCTCCTACGAGCAGTACTTC. Encoded protein: CASSLEVGRSYEQYF.

The genes are TRBV7-6 and TRBJ2-1, with TRBD2 identical over 7 bases. The germline V gene encodes CDR1 SGHVS and CDR2 FNYEAQ. J lost 7 bases, V lost 5 bases, and 8 bases had no gene match. The CDR3 totals 14 residues. This chain's CDR3 is CASSATSHSNEQFF. CDR3 bases: TGTGCCAGCAGCGCGACTAGCCACTCTAATGAGCAGTTCTTC.

The rearrangement joins TRBV7-9 to TRBJ2-3; D call uncertain. The V gene lost 3 bases and the J gene lost 5 bases, with 6 bases spanning the gap. Looked up from germline, CDR1 is SEHNR and CDR2 is FQNEAQ (reference sequence). The CDR3 loop spans 12 amino acids. CDR3 sequence reads: CASSFGVDTQYF. For the CDR3, the DNA is TGTGCCAGCAGCTTTGGGGTAGATACGCAGTATTTT.

In its sample, this clone was seen many times. The rearrangement links TRBV5-6 to TRBJ1-1; a possible D gene is TRBD1 (5 bases). Trimming cost V 3 bases and J 11 bases, with 20 bases left between them. The CDR3 contains 14 residues. The germline gives CDR1 SGHDT, CDR2 YYEEEE. CDR3 loop: CASSWSRDPYAAFF. The DNA for the CDR3 is TGTGCCAGCAGCTGGTCCCGGGACCCCTATGCCGCTTTCTTT.

This chain connects TRBV5-4 to TRBJ2-7; 11 bases fit TRBD1. The CDR3 consists of 14 residues. V shed 4 bases, J shed 6 bases, and the junction held 6 bases outside the gene matches. CDR1 and CDR2 (germline): SGHNT, YYREEE (reference sequence). The DNA of the CDR3 is TGTGCCAGCAGCCCTGGACAGGGGGCAGGCGAGCAGTACTTC. Its protein product is CASSPGQGAGEQYF.

The chain recombines TRBV29-1 with TRBJ1-1; maybe TRBD1 (6 bases). This CDR3 is built from 12 residues. V lost 7 bases, J lost 7 bases, and 16 bases lay in between. The germline V gene has CDR1 SQVTM and CDR2 ANQGSEA. CDR3 sequence reads: CSGAGEVSEAFF. Here the CDR3 DNA reads TGCAGCGGCGCAGGGGAGGTGAGTGAAGCTTTCTTT.

Here the CDR3 DNA reads TGCAGTGCTAGAGCCGATAGGTTCTTC. Amino acid sequence: CSARADRFF. This sequence joins TRBV20-1 and TRBJ2-1; D is uncertain. With 1 base removed from V and 15 bases from J, the gap between germline ends came to 7 bases. The CDR3 covers 9 residues. Germline V gives CDR1 DFQATT, CDR2 SNEGSKA (reference sequence).

This clone was found once. The chain recombines TRBV7-2 with TRBJ2-5; 8 nucleotides align to TRBD1. The CDR3 spans 15 residues. V gave up 3 bases and J gave up 2 bases; unmatched junction bases: 5. Per the germline V gene, CDR1 is SGHTA and CDR2 is FQGNSA. The CDR3 DNA is TGTGCCAGCAGCTTCGGACAGGGACGACAAGAGACCCAGTACTTC. It encodes CASSFGQGRQETQYF.

V gene TRBV2 combines with J gene TRBJ2-2; D is possibly TRBD1 (6 bases). The CDR3 sequence is 14 residues long. Trimming took 5 bases from V and 4 from J, leaving 11 bases between them. In germline, CDR1 is SNHLY, CDR2 FYNNEI. The CDR3 protein is CASSLRGTTGELFF. In DNA form, the CDR3 reads TGTGCCAGCAGTCTTAGGGGGACCACCGGGGAGCTGTTTTTT.

This clone was found once. The V call is TRBV5-1, the J call TRBJ2-7, with D maybe TRBD2 (6 bases). Germline CDR1 is SGHRS and CDR2 is YFSETQ. The CDR3 consists of 15 residues. Trimming took 4 bases from V and 1 from J, leaving 15 bases between them. The CDR3 DNA reads as TGCGCCAGCAGCCCCTCGCGTCGGGAGTCCTACGAGCAGTACTTC. As protein: CASSPSRRESYEQYF.

This clone occurred once. J is TRBJ1-1 and V is TRBV29-1; D remains ambiguous. Germline CDR1 and CDR2: SQVTM and ANQGSEA. V was shortened by 7 bases and J by 3 bases, with 15 bases between the two germline ends. The CDR3 has 13 residues. The CDR3 loop is CSARTNGDTEAFF. CDR3 bases: TGCAGCGCTAGAACAAACGGCGACACTGAAGCTTTCTTT. Full variable domain (rest looked up from reference TRBV29-1 and TRBJ1-1): SAVISQKPSRDICQRGTSLTIQCQVDSQVTMMFWYRQQPGQSLTLIATANQGSEATYESGFVIDKFPISRPNLTFSTLTVSNMSPEDSSIYLCSARTNGDTEAFFGQGTRLTVV.

The gene calls are TRBV15 and TRBJ2-7; D might be TRBD2 (6 bases). Germline V lookup: CDR1 LNHNV, CDR2 YYDKDF (reference sequence). The CDR3 is 15 amino acids. V gave up 0 bases and J gave up 0 bases, with 9 bases separating them. CDR3 bases: TGTGCCACCAGCAGAGATTCTAGCGCCTCCTACGAGCAGTACTTC. It codes for CATSRDSSASYEQYF.